The source of this T cell receptor (beta chain) is a study of blood T cell repertoires in COVID-19. J lost 5 bases, V lost 7 bases, and 3 bases had no gene match. The CDR3 has 14 amino acids. In germline, CDR1 is SEHNR, CDR2 FQNEAQ (reference sequence). Per the authors' pipeline: Amplified reference gene primers provided the basis for estimating nucleated cell counts. Measured with immunoSEQ multiplex PCR; TCRdb has only the in-frame clones, and not every one. Clone size and the V and J calls come from that table; the DNA yielded D and trimming. Seen here are more than 200,000 clones, 79% observed once, and the top ten hold around 3.6%.

The chain carries TRBV7-9 and TRBJ2-3; 13 bases fit TRBD2. The material sequenced was peripheral blood. The TCR was taken from a woman between 40 and 55 years old with active or convalescent COVID-19. The CDR3 DNA sequence: TGTGCCAGCACACTAGCGGGGGGGGTAGATACGCAGTATTTT. Protein product: CASTLAGGVDTQYF.